Listed here are 25 T cell receptor beta chains from one sample, sequenced in a study of identical twins. TCRdb analysed the 5' RACE reads with MiXCR anew, one entry per CDR3 protein. The sample shows 200,000 to 300,000 distinct CDR3 sequences, approximately 12% of them seen only once. This sample was also put to use in a study of yellow fever vaccine responses in identical twins.

Sequencing was carried out using memory (CD45RO+) T cells sorted from blood. The origin of the receptors is a young woman in good health.

This chain connects TRBV10-3 to TRBJ2-3; D may match TRBD1 or TRBD2 (6 bases each). Trimming removed 0 bases from V and 6 bases from J, with 22 bases in between. The CDR3 is made up of 18 amino acids. Germline CDR1 is ENHRY and CDR2 is SYGVKD. This CDR3 reads CAISESRGDLNSRDTQYF. The CDR3 bases are TGTGCCATCAGTGAGTCGAGGGGGGACCTGAATTCGCGGGATACGCAGTATTTT.

This clonotype was seen more than once but under ten times. This chain connects TRBV3-1 to TRBJ1-6; a possible D gene is TRBD1 (5 bases). From germline, CDR1 is LGHDT and CDR2 YNNKEL (reference sequence). The germline V and J ends were trimmed by 0 bases and 6 bases, with 12 bases remaining between them. This CDR3 has 16 amino acids. CDR3 amino acids: CASSQEATVGNSPLHF. The CDR3 nucleotides read TGTGCCAGCAGCCAAGAAGCGACAGTTGGTAATTCACCCCTCCACTTT.

The chain links TRBV20-1 to TRBJ2-1, with 7 bases that match TRBD1. Trimming cost V 0 bases and J 6 bases; bases outside gene matches: 11. The CDR3 runs 16 residues. The germline V gene has CDR1 DFQATT and CDR2 SNEGSKA (reference sequence). The CDR3 sequence: CSARELGQAPSNEQFF. The DNA of the CDR3 is TGCAGTGCTAGAGAACTCGGACAGGCCCCGAGCAATGAGCAGTTCTTC.

This clonotype was detected only a few times. The chain is built from TRBV12-3 or TRBV12-4 and TRBJ1-5; TRBD1 aligns across 8 bases. V was clipped by 0 bases and J by 8 bases; unmatched bases: 9. The CDR3 consists of 16 residues. As DNA, the CDR3 is TGTGCCAGCAGTTTAGCAACAGGGGGTGTGGAGGAGCCCCAGCATTTT. The encoded protein is CASSLATGGVEEPQHF.

This clonotype was detected a few times. CDR3 DNA sequence: TGCGCCAGCAGCCAAGGACAGCTCTACGAGCAGTACTTC. Amino acid sequence: CASSQGQLYEQYF. The V gene is TRBV4-1, the J gene TRBJ2-7; possible D gene TRBD1, 5 bases. This CDR3 comprises 13 residues. V lost 1 base and J 3 bases, leaving 7 bases between the germline ends. CDR1 MGHRA and CDR2 YSYEKL come from the germline V gene.

Many counts were recorded for this clonotype. This chain connects TRBV5-1 to TRBJ2-1; TRBD2 matches at 9 bases. The germline V gene encodes CDR1 SGHRS and CDR2 YFSETQ. CDR3 size: 16 residues. V trimming: 1 base; J trimming: 8 bases; junction bases outside the gene matches: 10. The CDR3 DNA reads TGCGCCAGCAGCTTGACCGGGACTAGCACGTTCCATGAGCAGTTCTTC. Translation gives CASSLTGTSTFHEQFF.

V usage is TRBV20-1 and J usage is TRBJ2-2; TRBD2 matches 14 bases. This CDR3 is 20 amino acids long. Looked up from germline, CDR1 is DFQATT and CDR2 is SNEGSKA (reference sequence). V lost 3 bases, J lost 4 bases, and 16 bases stayed unmatched. The CDR3 region has the DNA TGCAGTGCTAGGAACCGACTAGCGGGAGGGCCCGGGACGGGCACCGGGGAGCTGTTTTTT. This encodes CSARNRLAGGPGTGTGELFF.

The chain uses TRBV5-4 and TRBJ2-2; D gene ambiguous. V was cut by 4 bases and J by 7 bases, with 8 bases left in between. Germline V lookup: CDR1 SGHNT, CDR2 YYREEE (reference sequence). This CDR3 is 12 amino acids long. CDR3 nucleotide sequence: TGTGCCAGCAGCACTCCTATCGGGGAGCTGTTTTTT. It yields the protein CASSTPIGELFF.

This clonotype has ten or more counts. V is TRBV12-3 or TRBV12-4 and J is TRBJ1-5, with D tentatively TRBD1 (6 bases). Trimming stripped 8 bases from V and 1 base from J, with 12 bases between. This CDR3 comprises 14 residues. The CDR3 protein is CASQGSGSNQPQHF. As DNA, the CDR3 is TGTGCCAGCCAGGGGAGTGGGAGCAATCAGCCCCAGCATTTT.

In this sample, this clonotype turned up many times. The rearrangement uses TRBV5-1 and TRBJ2-1; maybe TRBD1 (7 bases). Germline lookup yields CDR1 SGHRS and CDR2 YFSETQ. The germline V and J ends were trimmed by 4 bases and 9 bases, with 14 bases remaining between them. The CDR3 length is 13 residues. The CDR3 loop is CASSGGTDGEQFF. For the CDR3, the DNA is TGCGCCAGCAGCGGAGGGACAGATGGTGAGCAGTTCTTC.

This chain joins TRBV2 and TRBJ2-7; 8 bases are a match to TRBD1. Per the germline V gene, CDR1 is SNHLY and CDR2 is FYNNEI. Losses at the gene ends were 7 bases for V and 2 bases for J; bases not matched to a gene: 7. There are 14 residues in the CDR3. The CDR3 here is CASNPGQATYEQYF. The CDR3, as DNA: TGTGCCAGCAATCCGGGACAGGCCACCTACGAGCAGTACTTC.

In this sample, this clonotype turned up a few times. V is TRBV28 and J is TRBJ2-5; D not resolved. Germline CDR1 reads MDHEN; CDR2 reads SYDVKM. The CDR3 contains 12 residues. V was pared by 7 bases and J by 5 bases, with 11 bases between. The CDR3, as DNA: TGTGCCAGCACCACCCGCGCGGAGACCCAGTACTTC. This sequence encodes CASTTRAETQYF.

The V call is TRBV28, the J call TRBJ2-7; 13 bases agree with TRBD2. This CDR3 region has 17 residues. V trimming: 0 bases; J trimming: 5 bases; junction bases outside the gene matches: 7. CDR1 and CDR2 from the germline V gene are MDHEN and SYDVKM. CDR3 sequence: CASSLWPSGTSGNEQYF. For the CDR3, the DNA is TGTGCCAGCAGTTTATGGCCCTCTGGGACTAGCGGGAACGAGCAGTACTTC.

This clonotype has at least ten counts. The rearrangement uses TRBV27 and TRBJ2-1, with 10 bases identical to TRBD1. J was trimmed by 2 bases and V by 4 bases; bases with no gene match: 5. The CDR3 runs to 16 residues. The germline gives CDR1 MNHEY, CDR2 SMNVEV (reference sequence). CDR3 nucleotide sequence: TGTGCCAGCAGTTCGGGACAGGGGTTAACCTACAATGAGCAGTTCTTC. Residues: CASSSGQGLTYNEQFF.

This clonotype was recorded at least ten times. The rearrangement joins TRBV5-1 to TRBJ1-3, with D possibly matching TRBD1 (5 bases). Trimming left V 0 bases short and J 2 bases short, with 12 bases between. CDR3 length: 16 residues. CDR1 is SGHRS, CDR2 YFSETQ, per germline. The CDR3 DNA reads TGCGCCAGCAGCTTGGGGGGCACAACCCCTGGAAACACCATATATTTT. It yields the protein CASSLGGTTPGNTIYF.

The sample holds many counts of this clonotype. J is TRBJ2-3 and V is TRBV10-3, with 12 bases lining up with TRBD2. This CDR3 has 16 amino acids. Per the germline V gene, CDR1 is ENHRY and CDR2 is SYGVKD. Losses at the gene ends were 3 bases for V and 3 bases for J; bases not matched to a gene: 4. The CDR3 nucleotides are TGTGCCATCAGTGAAGGACTAGCGGGAATTACAGATACGCAGTATTTT. Encoded protein: CAISEGLAGITDTQYF.

This clonotype was seen a few times. The CDR3 coding sequence is TGTGCCAGCAGTTATCGGATTTCATGGGGTTTCTACGAGCAGTACTTC. Its translation is CASSYRISWGFYEQYF. J is TRBJ2-7 and V is TRBV6-5, with unresolved D. The CDR3 spans 16 residues. Trimming took 3 bases from V and 3 from J, leaving 18 bases between them. Per germline, CDR1 MNHEY and CDR2 SVGAGI.

This chain joins TRBV6-2 or TRBV6-3 and TRBJ2-2; perhaps D is TRBD1 or TRBD2 (5 bases each). The germline V gene has CDR1 MNHEY and CDR2 SVGEGT. The germline V and J ends were trimmed by 4 bases and 5 bases, with 17 bases remaining between them. CDR3 size: 16 residues. The CDR3 sequence is CASSSRDGFNTGELFF. DNA of the CDR3: TGTGCCAGCAGTTCTAGGGACGGGTTTAATACCGGGGAGCTGTTTTTT.

This sequence joins TRBV5-1 and TRBJ2-5, with 12 bases that match TRBD2. This CDR3 is built from 14 residues. The V and J ends lost 5 bases and 5 bases, in that order; junction bases with no gene match: 4. CDR1 and CDR2 (germline): SGHRS, YFSETQ. The CDR3 coding sequence is TGCGCCAGCAGAACCGGACTAGCGGGGGAGACCCAGTACTTC. Translation: CASRTGLAGETQYF.

This rearrangement joins TRBV5-1 to TRBJ2-3, with D possibly called TRBD1 or TRBD2 (5 bases each). Germline V gene data show CDR1 as SGHRS and CDR2 as YFSETQ. The CDR3 has 14 amino acids. V was trimmed by 3 bases and J by 3 bases, leaving 11 bases between them. CDR3 DNA sequence: TGCGCCAGCAGCTACCAGGGACGTACAGATACGCAGTATTTT. This encodes CASSYQGRTDTQYF. Full variable domain (outside the CDR3, taken from reference TRBV5-1 and TRBJ2-3): KAGVTQTPRYLIKTRGQQVTLSCSPISGHRSVSWYQQTPGQGLQFLFEYFSETQRNKGNFPGRFSGRQFSNSRSEMNVSTLELGDSALYLCASSYQGRTDTQYFGPGTRLTVL.

This rearrangement joins TRBV14 to TRBJ2-5; 7 positions agree with TRBD2. The CDR3 length is 13 residues. V dropped 4 bases and J dropped 7; count of bases not matched to a gene: 6. CDR1 and CDR2 from the germline V gene are SGHDN and FVKESK. CDR3 nucleotides: TGTGCCAGCAGCCTACCCCGCGGGGGGACCCAGTACTTC. Protein sequence: CASSLPRGGTQYF.

This chain uses TRBV5-6 with TRBJ2-3; 8 positions agree with TRBD1. V lost 4 bases to trimming and J lost 2 bases; unmatched junction nucleotides: 6. CDR1 is SGHDT and CDR2 is YYEEEE in the germline V gene. The CDR3 contains 15 residues. CDR3 protein: CASSGDRRPTDTQYF. CDR3 DNA sequence: TGTGCCAGCAGCGGGGACAGGAGGCCCACAGATACGCAGTATTTT.

The chain uses TRBV28 and TRBJ1-2; 9 bases match TRBD1. This CDR3 has 13 residues. Germline CDR1 reads MDHEN; CDR2 reads SYDVKM. The ends lost 2 bases at V and 8 bases at J; junction bases unmatched: 3. The CDR3 sequence is CASSLIGTGGYTF. The CDR3 region has the DNA TGTGCCAGCAGTTTAATTGGGACAGGGGGCTACACCTTC.

This clonotype has only a few counts. This chain joins TRBV4-3 and TRBJ2-3, with 10 bases lining up with TRBD2. With 8 bases clipped from V and 5 bases from J, the junction kept 13 bases outside the gene matches. Looked up from germline, CDR1 is LGHNA and CDR2 is YSLEER. CDR3 size: 16 residues. As DNA, the CDR3 is TGCGCCAGCTCCCCTTTACTAGCGGGAAAGGTAGATACGCAGTATTTT. Its protein product is CASSPLLAGKVDTQYF.

This clonotype was detected a few times. The chain links TRBV19 to TRBJ2-2; 9 bases map to TRBD1. V gave up 5 bases and J gave up 6 bases; unmatched junction bases: 7. There are 15 residues in the CDR3. The V gene's germline CDR1 is LNHDA and CDR2 SQIVND (reference sequence). The CDR3 sequence is CASSFLDRGPGELFF. In DNA form, the CDR3 reads TGTGCCAGTAGTTTCTTGGACAGGGGACCCGGGGAGCTGTTTTTT.